The T cell receptor beta chain described here comes from a study of blood T cell repertoires in COVID-19. Study background: Acute-phase and convalescent COVID-19 samples originated in the United States, Italy and Spain. Sample material is recorded as cDNA or gDNA derived from T cells, B-cell-depleted T cells, or PBMCs.

J was trimmed by 8 bases and V by 5 bases; bases with no gene match: 7. CDR3 length: 13 amino acids. This clone was counted once. Per the authors' pipeline: The assay estimated nucleated cells by amplifying reference gene primers. Repertoires were generated with immunoSEQ multiplex PCR, while TCRdb's copy carries only in-frame clones and drops some. V, J and clone size derive from that table, while D and trimming were established from the DNA sequence. There are about 140,000 clones in the sample; approximately 83% occur only once, and 3.5% to 4.5% lies in the top ten. The receptor comes from a woman aged 60-75 years with acute or convalescent COVID-19. The chain uses TRBV12-3 or TRBV12-4 and TRBJ1-2, with 8 nucleotides matching TRBD1. Sequencing was performed on peripheral blood. The CDR3: CASSTGQGRGYTF. In DNA form, the CDR3 reads TGTGCCAGCAGTACCGGACAGGGTCGGGGCTACACCTTC.